One T cell receptor (beta chain) is described in this entry. As yet, its antigen is unknown. CDR1 and CDR2 from the germline V gene are SGHRS and YFSETQ. V dropped 4 bases and J dropped 2 bases, with 10 bases sitting between them. The CDR3 totals 14 residues. The sample originates from a study of CD8 T cells in ankylosing spondylitis. Whole-study results and caveats: Reportedly, disease-linked clones are significantly enriched in ankylosing spondylitis patients' matched synovial fluid. Disease-linked clones, CD8+, were relatively rare in peripheral blood. Seemingly characteristic of ankylosing spondylitis blood was a TCR beta motif consisting of under 10 highly homologous variants. Past studies reported some motif variants in reactive arthritis synovial fluid and blood.

The TCR beta libraries were generated through quantitative 5'-RACE incorporating molecular barcodes. Via MiXCR, TCRdb re-called the 5' RACE reads, giving one row per CDR3 protein. The profile shows about 450,000 distinct CDR3 sequences, 25% to 30% of them singletons. This sequence was found in a male donor with ankylosing spondylitis. The sample taken for sequencing was blood, either unsorted or a sorted T cell fraction (not recorded which). The chain uses TRBV5-1 and TRBJ1-5, with D uncertain. The CDR3 reads CASSSSDGNQPQHF. The DNA of the CDR3 is TGCGCCAGCAGCAGTTCAGACGGCAATCAGCCCCAGCATTTT.